This TCR beta chain stems from a study of blood T cell repertoires in COVID-19. Assay: immunoSEQ multiplex PCR; the TCRdb copy retains only in-frame clones and omits some. The data show approximately 280,000 clones, less than 85% seen once. The CDR3 is 13 amino acids. The ends were cut back, 5 bases at V and 8 bases at J, with 14 bases in the middle. Germline V lookup: CDR1 KGHDR, CDR2 SFDVKD. The sequence was obtained from a woman between 50 and 59 years old who had recovered from COVID-19. The chain uses TRBV24-1 and TRBJ1-2, with a weak D call TRBD1 (5 bases). The sequencing input was PBMCs or T cells enriched from blood (not recorded which). The CDR3 sequence is CATSGGAGRGYTF. CDR3 in DNA: TGTGCCACCAGTGGCGGGGCCGGTAGGGGCTACACCTTC.